Below, 22 T cell receptor beta chains from the same sample are listed, as sequenced in a study of identical twins. MiXCR, applied by TCRdb to the 5' RACE reads, yields one record per CDR3 protein. Among around 670,000 distinct CDR3 sequences listed, around 6% were seen once. The sample taken for sequencing was naive T cells sorted from blood. Receptor source: a young man in good health.

This clonotype has at least ten counts. V usage is TRBV6-5 and J usage is TRBJ2-1, with D perhaps TRBD2 (7 bases). Germline V gene lookup returns CDR1 MNHEY and CDR2 SVGAGI. The CDR3 has 14 residues. V shed 5 bases and J shed 4 bases, with 12 bases lying between them. The CDR3 is CASSIRGAYNEQFF. The CDR3 DNA reads as TGTGCCAGCAGTATACGGGGGGCGTACAATGAGCAGTTCTTC.

V usage is TRBV28 and J usage is TRBJ2-7, with 13 bases matching TRBD2. Per germline, CDR1 MDHEN and CDR2 SYDVKM. The CDR3 consists of 15 residues. V lost 4 bases to trimming and J lost 6 bases; unmatched junction nucleotides: 6. CDR3 sequence: CASSSMGLAGIEQYF. CDR3 nucleotides: TGTGCCAGCAGTTCAATGGGACTAGCGGGAATCGAGCAGTACTTC.

In its sample, this clonotype was seen many times. This chain uses TRBV7-6 with TRBJ1-1, with a tentative D call TRBD1 (6 bases). Germline CDR1 SGHVS, CDR2 FNYEAQ. V dropped 2 bases and J dropped 1 base, with 17 bases sitting between them. The CDR3 is 17 amino acids. CDR3 in amino acids: CASSLWDRGGRNTEAFF. CDR3 coding DNA: TGTGCCAGCAGCTTATGGGACCGAGGGGGGCGGAACACTGAAGCTTTCTTT.

This clonotype appeared many times. This sequence joins TRBV12-3 or TRBV12-4 and TRBJ2-1; 8 bases map to TRBD2. This CDR3 spans 15 amino acids. V lost 6 bases and J lost 3; bases outside the gene matches: 7. CDR3 in DNA: TGTGCCAGCAGAAGAATGGGACTAGGCTACAATGAGCAGTTCTTC. It codes for CASRRMGLGYNEQFF.

Turning to this clonotype: A single base separates this from a much larger clone, so it may be a read error. The J gene is TRBJ1-5, the V gene TRBV20-1; D remains unclear. Germline V gene lookup returns CDR1 DFQATT and CDR2 SNEGSKA (reference sequence). This CDR3 region has 17 residues. V lost 5 bases to trimming and J lost 4 bases, with 24 bases between them. The CDR3 here is CSAPSGKGVNGNQPQHF. For the CDR3, the DNA is TGCAGTGCTCCGTCCGGGAAAGGAGTAAACGGGAATCAGCCCCAGCATTTT.

In its sample, this clonotype was seen many times. The chain recombines TRBV7-9 with TRBJ2-2; possible D gene TRBD2, 5 bases. This CDR3 is built from 17 residues. V was pared by 7 bases and J by 2 bases, with 20 bases between. Germline V gene data show CDR1 as SEHNR and CDR2 as FQNEAQ (reference sequence). The CDR3 DNA reads as TGTGCCAGCACCCTAAGGTCCGGGGTAACAAACACCGGGGAGCTGTTTTTT. It translates to CASTLRSGVTNTGELFF.

The CDR3: CANSPSGQPYEQYF. CDR3 sequence (DNA): TGTGCCAATTCACCTAGCGGACAACCCTACGAGCAGTACTTC. V usage is TRBV6-2 or TRBV6-3 and J usage is TRBJ2-7; 7 bases map to TRBD2. V lost 10 bases and J lost 2; bases outside the gene matches: 11. In germline, CDR1 is MNHEY, CDR2 SVGEGT. This CDR3 is built from 14 residues.

This clonotype was counted at least ten times. The chain combines TRBV5-1 with TRBJ1-4; D is possibly TRBD1 (6 bases). Trimming cost V 5 bases and J 7 bases, with 27 bases left between them. The germline CDR1 and CDR2 sequences are SGHRS and YFSETQ. This CDR3 spans 18 amino acids. The CDR3 DNA is TGCGCCAGCAGACACACTCAAACAGGGCCAACTGACGTTGAAAAACTGTTTTTT. The encoded protein is CASRHTQTGPTDVEKLFF.

This clonotype occurred many times. The gene calls are TRBV28 and TRBJ2-7; 7 bases agree with TRBD1. Germline-derived CDR1 and CDR2 are MDHEN and SYDVKM. V shed 6 bases, J shed 0 bases, and the junction held 14 bases outside the gene matches. The CDR3 is 17 amino acids. The CDR3, as DNA: TGTGCCAGCAGGGAACCGGGACAGATTTCAAGCTCCTACGAGCAGTACTTC. Translation gives CASREPGQISSSYEQYF.

This clonotype has at least ten counts. The rearrangement joins TRBV11-3 to TRBJ1-1, with D uncertain. V gave up 5 bases and J gave up 1 base, with 8 bases separating them. Germline lookup yields CDR1 SGHNT and CDR2 YENEEA. This CDR3 has 13 amino acids. CDR3 amino acids: CASSQKTNTEAFF. Here the CDR3 DNA reads TGTGCCAGCAGCCAAAAGACGAACACTGAAGCTTTCTTT.

There are a few counts of this clonotype. V gene TRBV11-2 combines with J gene TRBJ2-1; TRBD2 agrees at 7 bases. The V segment lost 5 bases and the J segment 5 bases; nucleotides outside the gene matches: 9. The CDR3 runs to 15 residues. Per the germline V gene, CDR1 is SGHAT and CDR2 is FQNNGV. Here the CDR3 DNA reads TGTGCCAGCAGCCAACAAGCGGGAAGGGACAATGAGCAGTTCTTC. Translation: CASSQQAGRDNEQFF.

This clonotype was seen ten or more times. This sequence joins TRBV20-1 and TRBJ2-1; D unclear. The CDR3 sequence is 13 residues long. CDR1 and CDR2 from the germline V gene are DFQATT and SNEGSKA (reference sequence). The germline V and J ends were trimmed by 0 bases and 9 bases, with 12 bases remaining between them. CDR3 DNA: TGCAGTGCTAGAGACCCGAGAGACTTTGAGCAGTTCTTC. Its protein product is CSARDPRDFEQFF.

In this sample, this clonotype turned up a few times. This chain connects TRBV30 to TRBJ1-6, with TRBD1 matching over 9 bases. V lost 0 bases to trimming and J lost 9 bases; unmatched junction nucleotides: 6. The germline V gene encodes CDR1 GTSNPN and CDR2 SVGIG (reference sequence). The CDR3 totals 15 residues. The CDR3 nucleotides are TGTGCCTGGAGTGTAGTATGGACAGGGGCTTCACCCCTCCACTTT. Translated: CAWSVVWTGASPLHF.

The CDR3 DNA reads as TGTGCCAGCAGTTTAGCGGGGGGACTAGCGGGAGGAGCTAATGAGCAGTTCTTC. This encodes CASSLAGGLAGGANEQFF. The V call is TRBV12-3 or TRBV12-4, the J call TRBJ2-1; 15 nucleotides agree with TRBD2. The CDR3 covers 18 residues. With V trimmed by 0 bases and J by 7 bases, 7 bases remained unmatched.

The chain links TRBV4-3 to TRBJ1-5; possibly TRBD1 for D (6 bases). Germline V gene sequence: CDR1 LGHNA, CDR2 YSLEER. This CDR3 is built from 15 residues. Trimming took 0 bases from V and 4 from J, leaving 10 bases between them. CDR3 DNA: TGCGCCAGCAGCCAAGAGGACAGTTTAAATCAGCCCCAGCATTTT. Translation: CASSQEDSLNQPQHF.

The chain links TRBV20-1 to TRBJ1-2; weak D call: TRBD1 (5 bases). This CDR3 comprises 13 residues. The V end was cut by 3 bases, the J end by 4 bases, with 12 bases between. Looked up from germline, CDR1 is DFQATT and CDR2 is SNEGSKA (reference sequence). CDR3 bases: TGCAGTGCTAGTCTTCCTGGGGCCTATGGCTACACCTTC. Translation gives CSASLPGAYGYTF.

The rearrangement links TRBV3-1 to TRBJ2-2; D ambiguous. Germline CDR1 LGHDT, CDR2 YNNKEL (reference sequence). V lost 0 bases and J lost 1, with 6 bases in between. The CDR3 contains 15 residues. The CDR3 protein is CASSQDARNTGELFF. The CDR3 bases are TGTGCCAGCAGCCAAGATGCCAGGAACACCGGGGAGCTGTTTTTT. Complete variable domain (other parts from reference TRBV3-1 and TRBJ2-2): DTAVSQTPKYLVTQMGNDKSIKCEQNLGHDTMYWYKQDSKKFLKIMFSYNNKELIINETVPNRFSPKSPDKAHLNLHINSLELGDSAVYFCASSQDARNTGELFFGEGSRLTVL.

This clonotype was seen a handful of times. The V gene is TRBV12-3 or TRBV12-4, the J gene TRBJ2-1; D possibly matches TRBD1 or TRBD2 (5 bases each). Trimming shortened V by 5 bases and J by 6 bases, and 14 bases separated the two germline ends. CDR3 size: 14 residues. CDR3: CASSPGRHFNEQFF. CDR3 in DNA: TGTGCCAGCAGTCCGGGACGCCACTTCAATGAGCAGTTCTTC.

The chain joins TRBV19 to TRBJ2-2, with D unclear. The length of the CDR3 is 13 residues. Per the germline V gene, CDR1 is LNHDA and CDR2 is SQIVND (reference sequence). Trimming left V 4 bases short and J 3 bases short, with 6 bases between. The CDR3 sequence is CASSTGYTGELFF. The CDR3 coding sequence is TGTGCCAGTAGTACCGGGTACACCGGGGAGCTGTTTTTT.

Many counts were recorded for this clonotype. This chain joins TRBV5-1 and TRBJ2-4, with TRBD1 matching 10 bases. This CDR3 has 17 residues. Trimming removed 4 bases from V and 9 bases from J; junction bases left unmatched: 16. Germline assignment: CDR1 SGHRS and CDR2 YFSETQ. The chain's CDR3 is CASSPGTGVMGHGIQYF. The CDR3 bases are TGCGCCAGCAGCCCAGGGACAGGGGTAATGGGCCATGGCATTCAGTACTTC.

The chain uses TRBV12-3 or TRBV12-4 and TRBJ2-2, with 7 bases matching TRBD2. V shed 10 bases, J shed 4 bases, and the junction held 12 bases outside the gene matches. This CDR3 is 15 amino acids long. CDR3 bases: TGTGCCACGGGGGGAACCGGGACCACCACCGGGGAGCTGTTTTTT. Translating it yields CATGGTGTTTGELFF.

This clonotype was seen many times. The chain recombines TRBV3-1 with TRBJ2-3, with TRBD1 as a possible D gene (5 bases). The germline V gene encodes CDR1 LGHDT and CDR2 YNNKEL (reference sequence). This CDR3 has 17 residues. V shed 4 bases and J shed 9 bases, with 26 bases lying between them. Here the CDR3 DNA reads TGTGCCAGCAGCCCCCTCTCGGACCCAGGGCGTTTGAGGACGCAGTATTTT. Protein: CASSPLSDPGRLRTQYF.